The rows below give T cell receptor beta chains drawn from one sample of a study of T cell responses to AZD1222 COVID-19 vaccine. Sequencing was performed with immunoSEQ multiplex PCR; in TCRdb, only in-frame clones are kept and a portion is missing. The repertoire holds tens of thousands of clones, with 80% to 90% as singletons. Source: peripheral blood, taken on day 0 of AZD1222 vaccination. Source of these receptors: an adult in good health. Both conserved end residues are part of each CDR3. The order of the fields is CDR3 protein, CDR3 DNA, J gene, V gene, clone size, D gene. D genes are given only for firm matches. A row's size may be missing; if present it is once, few, many or a size class.

CDR3: CAISEPGQGYGEQYF
DNA: TGTGCCATCAGTGAGCCGGGACAGGGCTATGGCGAGCAGTACTTC
J: TRBJ2-7
V: TRBV10-3
size: once
D: TRBD1

CDR3: CAWRWAGLARNGYTF
DNA: TGTGCCTGGAGGTGGGCAGGCCTTGCAAGGAATGGCTACACCTTC
J: TRBJ1-2
V: TRBV30
size: .
D: .

CDR3: CATSRDAAGELFF
DNA: TGTGCCACCAGCAGAGATGCGGCCGGGGAGCTGTTTTTT
J: TRBJ2-2
V: TRBV15
size: once
D: .

CDR3: CASSQAPLSGGGNEQFF
DNA: TGCGCCAGCAGCCAAGCCCCCCTAAGCGGGGGGGGTAATGAGCAGTTCTTC
J: TRBJ2-1
V: TRBV4-1
size: .
D: TRBD2

CDR3: CASSETRGRVQYF
DNA: TGTGCCAGCAGTGAAACCAGGGGGAGAGTGCAGTACTTC
J: TRBJ2-7
V: TRBV6-1
size: .
D: TRBD1

CDR3: CASSPQSRNEKLFF
DNA: TGCGCCAGCAGCCCCCAGAGCAGGAATGAAAAACTGTTTTTT
J: TRBJ1-4
V: TRBV5-1
size: .
D: .

CDR3: CASSTDGNYGYTF
DNA: TGTGCCAGCTCAACGGACGGGAACTATGGCTACACCTTC
J: TRBJ1-2
V: TRBV18
size: .
D: .

CDR3: CASSPRVHRDTEAFF
DNA: TGTGCCAGCTCACCACGGGTGCACCGGGACACCGAAGCTTTCTTT
J: TRBJ1-1
V: TRBV18
size: .
D: .

CDR3: CASRITGGRGTEAFF
DNA: TGTGCCAGCAGAATAACAGGGGGCAGGGGGACTGAAGCTTTCTTT
J: TRBJ1-1
V: TRBV2
size: .
D: TRBD1

CDR3: CACRGSLNNSPLHF
DNA: TGTGCCTGCCGAGGCAGCCTCAATAATTCACCCCTCCACTTT
J: TRBJ1-6
V: TRBV30
size: .
D: .

CDR3: CASSQANRGSDGYTF
DNA: TGTGCCAGCAGCCAAGCTAACAGGGGGAGCGATGGCTACACCTTC
J: TRBJ1-2
V: TRBV21-1
size: .
D: .

CDR3: CAIRGDTENTEAFF
DNA: TGTGCCATCAGGGGGGACACCGAGAACACTGAAGCTTTCTTT
J: TRBJ1-1
V: TRBV10-3
size: .
D: .

CDR3: CASSRDLLNYGYTF
DNA: TGTGCCAGCAGTCGCGACCTACTTAACTATGGCTACACCTTC
J: TRBJ1-2
V: TRBV2
size: .
D: .

CDR3: CASSSRTGYEQYF
DNA: TGTGCCAGCAGCTCGAGGACAGGGTACGAGCAGTACTTC
J: TRBJ2-7
V: TRBV7-8
size: .
D: TRBD1

CDR3: CASRPTRDILYEQYF
DNA: TGTGCCAGCAGACCTACGCGGGACATTTTGTACGAGCAGTACTTC
J: TRBJ2-7
V: TRBV6-5
size: .
D: .

CDR3: CASRLSRWEFEQYF
DNA: TGTGCAAGTCGCTTATCCCGGTGGGAGTTCGAGCAGTACTTC
J: TRBJ2-7
V: TRBV12-2
size: .
D: .

CDR3: CASSFGVQGFHEQYF
DNA: TGTGCCAGCAGCTTTGGTGTACAGGGGTTCCACGAGCAGTACTTC
J: TRBJ2-7
V: TRBV12-1
size: .
D: .

CDR3: CASSLSDRGVEQYF
DNA: TGTGCCAGCAGTTTATCCGACAGGGGGGTCGAGCAGTACTTC
J: TRBJ2-7
V: TRBV28
size: .
D: TRBD1

CDR3: CASSPLREALNEQFF
DNA: TGTGCCAGCAGCCCGCTGAGGGAGGCACTGAATGAGCAGTTCTTC
J: TRBJ2-1
V: TRBV3-1/TRBV3-2
size: .
D: .

CDR3: CASSKFRTDYNEQFF
DNA: TGTGCCAGCAGCAAATTTAGGACGGACTACAATGAGCAGTTCTTC
J: TRBJ2-1
V: TRBV3-1/TRBV3-2
size: .
D: .

CDR3: CASSQDPLLGSGSTDTQYF
DNA: TGCGCCAGCAGCCAAGACCCCCTCCTAGGGAGCGGTAGCACAGATACGCAGTATTTT
J: TRBJ2-3
V: TRBV4-1
size: .
D: .

CDR3: CASSVFRGARDEAFF
DNA: TGTGCCAGCAGTGTTTTTCGGGGCGCCAGGGATGAAGCTTTCTTT
J: TRBJ1-1
V: TRBV2
size: .
D: .